Sequencing of this TCR beta chain was carried out in a study of radiation and T cells in renal cell carcinoma. Study-wide results and limits: In blood, top tumor clones expanded by 2 weeks, shrinking by 4.

Worth noting for this clone: Its antigen is not known.

Assay used: immunoSEQ multiplex PCR; TCRdb lists only in-frame clones, some missing. The sample consists of around 94,000 clones, around 85% of them appearing once. Trimming took off 1 base at V and 4 bases at J, with 11 bases between the two ends. The CDR3 runs to 15 residues. The germline V gene encodes CDR1 SGHAT and CDR2 FQNNGV. Time point denoted: blood 4 weeks post-SBRT, at nephrectomy. The treatment: 15 Gy SBRT to primary tumor, nephrectomy 4 weeks later. Nephrectomy followed 15 Gy stereotactic body radiation by 4 weeks. After SBRT, blood was collected at 2 and 4 weeks, plus baseline. The tumor was a clear cell renal cell carcinoma.

The chain joins TRBV11-2 to TRBJ2-1; D not certain. The TCR originated in a man aged 45-60 years with renal cell carcinoma. The specimen was blood, collected from a patient whose treatment included radiotherapy and nephrectomy. The CDR3 DNA is TGTGCCAGCAGCTTAGCTCCAAACTCTTACAATGAGCAGTTCTTC. Amino acid sequence: CASSLAPNSYNEQFF.